A single TCR beta chain is shown here with its context. The sample has other DNA sequences that encode this CDR3 too. These data originate in a study of Ad26.COV2.S vaccination and SARS-CoV-2 variants. Across the whole study: The trial was COV1001 and the donor's arm was Ad26.COV2.S.

Regarding treatment: around 19 received Ad26.COV2.S at low or high dose, single or two shots; five or six received placebo; per-sample allocation not given. Collection of the samples took place on day 63 after the first injection of vaccine or placebo. The data were produced by immunoSEQ multiplex PCR, yet TCRdb's version contains in-frame clones alone and is incomplete. The data contain some 290,000 clones, around four fifths of them singletons. V lost 0 bases, J lost 2 bases, and 6 bases lay in between. CDR1 is SGHNT and CDR2 is YYREEE in the germline V gene (reference sequence). The CDR3 consists of 14 residues.

The TCR comes from a person aged 18-65 years who received the Ad26.COV2.S COVID-19 vaccine or a placebo. The chain combines TRBV5-4 with TRBJ1-5; the D is unclear. The source material was peripheral blood, sampled in a trial of Ad26.COV2.S vaccine versus placebo. Written as DNA, the CDR3 is TGTGCCAGCAGCTTGGGGGGTCGCAATCAGCCCCAGCATTTT. It specifies CASSLGGRNQPQHF.